This T cell receptor beta chain was sequenced during a study of cytomegalovirus exposure and HLA in healthy donors (dated by TCRdb to the late 2010s). Background on the whole study: An earlier analysis of several hundred of the donors reported approximately 280 Gb of sequence data and 95 million to 140 million unique TCR beta sequences obtained from about 179 million T cells. Using immunosequencing, the study profiled T cell repertoires from 500 to 800 subjects and related those repertoires to cytomegalovirus serostatus. Rather than using new phenotypic data, the later analysis identified candidate immune exposures from TCR beta sequences and from how often those sequences occurred across donors. The study was designed to test whether signatures of past pathogen exposure could be identified by cataloging public T cell receptors. Four to six DR-DQ haplotypes were handled as single units for association and clustering, since linkage in the cohort was strong. In an earlier analysis of a few hundred of the donors, high-throughput TCR beta sequencing was used to judge whether each TCR beta V gene segment behaved as functional or pseudogenic. The number of typed donors differed by locus: 629-630 for A, B, C, DRB1 and DQB1; approximately 520 for DQA1; some 590 for DPA1; and some 430 for DPB1. Along with the roughly 670-subject first cohort, a separate validation cohort of approximately 110 different subjects was used. Class I and class II HLA loci were covered by the typing at four-digit resolution. Every repertoire in the discovery cohort had been generated on one and the same sequencing platform. To study patterns of TCR occurrence, a later analysis re-analyzed previously published TCR beta repertoires from several hundred donors and added high-resolution HLA genotyping. High-throughput TCR immunosequencing, statistical association of individual TCRs with disease status, and machine learning were combined to predict cytomegalovirus infection status. Donor age, sex, ethnicity and CMV serostatus were compiled together with the repertoire data. The genetic ancestry cluster associated with self-reported Caucasian donors included about 81% of the roughly 400 genotyped donors. Genome-wide SNP genotypes for about three fifths of the 666 donors were used in a later genetic analysis, which treated that subset as a discovery cohort. An early release that covered several hundred HLA-typed donors contained approximately 300 gigabases of sequencing data and approximately 85 million unique TCR sequences. Among under 450 genotyped donors of the cohort, an average of about 240,000 unique TCR beta nucleotide sequences were sequenced per donor, 15% to 20% of them non-productive. The paper as a whole reports these results and caveats: The authors suggested that the approach could potentially be extended to other disease states and immunological phenotypes. A total of fewer than 200 TCR beta chains were listed by the study as associated with cytomegalovirus. A group of highly shared sequence variants was considered likely to be a technical artifact of the sequencing pipeline. Roughly uniform sequencing depth across donors was assumed in presence/absence analyses, although this assumption may not hold. Some IMGT-functional V segments, including TRBV6-2 and TRBV6-3, could not be distinguished by the 87-base-pair reads and were therefore excluded. Several of the top co-occurrence clusters appeared to be linked to parvovirus B19, influenza, CMV and Epstein-Barr virus, according to a later analysis. A further reported finding was that TCR beta sequences accurately predicted the HLA-A and HLA-B alleles for most subjects in the first cohort. The classifier was reported to diagnose cytomegalovirus status with high specificity and sensitivity in both the original cohort and the validation cohort. According to a later genetic analysis, donors in an Asian-associated ancestry cluster had fewer N-insertions in productive TCRs than the approximately 630-donor mean. Because counts were too low, some 17 rarely observed V segments, including chromosome 9 orphons, were left out of the earlier analysis of some 600 of the donors. Linkage disequilibrium might explain the correlated functional status among segregating V segments, but an unknown experimental factor could not be excluded. An earlier analysis of some 560 of the donors showed that most TCR beta V segments appeared in productive rearrangements either about 87% or about 30% of the time, which broadly matched IMGT annotations. Across donors, most TCR sequences were observed very rarely, whereas some public TCRs were present in many individuals. Specific HLA alleles were associated with 16,951 TCR beta sequences at a false discovery rate of 0.05 in a later analysis. Immune exposure information for the cohort was limited to CMV serostatus. In a later genetic analysis, a missense DCLRE1C variant was associated with V-gene and J-gene trimming of TCR beta chains, and the association was replicated in an independent cohort. Most CMV-associated TCR beta chains appeared to be HLA-restricted in a later analysis, and the HLA associations seemed to be driven largely by CMV exposure. Strong co-occurrence of HLA alleles, especially DR and DQ, made assigning TCR associations to individual alleles difficult. A later analysis found that HLA-associated TCR beta chains were more clonally expanded and had lower generation probabilities than equally common non-associated chains. In vitro tests confirmed that a few of the cytomegalovirus-associated TCR beta chains recognize cytomegalovirus antigens. Only TCR beta chains were sequenced in this cohort, and the absence of alpha or paired-chain data limited detectable features. A later analysis found that TCR association rates varied across HLA loci, with DRB1 alleles showing the most associated TCRs and HLA-C alleles the fewest. HLA typing was unavailable for some donors at each locus, so association tests used only the typed subset.

As for this clone: What this receptor recognizes is not known. It has no much larger one-base neighbor in the sample; base qualities were not kept.

The cohort comprised hundreds of healthy bone marrow donors. Cohort members were all nominally healthy when sampled, although unrecorded immune exposures were likely present. The donor was CMV seronegative and was included in the group of a few hundred seronegative cohort members. Each donor provided a peripheral blood sample, and peripheral blood mononuclear cells were used for TCR beta sequencing. Genomic DNA extraction from the blood cell samples was performed with the Qiagen DNeasy Blood Extraction Kit. Library preparation employed the immunoSEQ multiplex PCR assay. For the multiplex PCR, a mixture combining 60 forward primers for TCR Vbeta segments and 13 reverse primers for TCR Jbeta segments was used. The CDR3 region of rearranged TCR beta genes was amplified from genomic DNA by a multiplex PCR assay. The amplified TCR beta libraries were sequenced on the Illumina HiSeq System as 87-base-pair reads. The authors' pipeline ran thus. In a later analysis, tens of millions of unique TCR beta chains were counted across the roughly 610 repertoires, and around 11 million of these chains were shared by at least two donors. To remove PCR and sequencing errors, raw reads were error-corrected and collapsed into unique sequences using a nearest-neighbor algorithm that merged closely related sequences. CDR3 sequences were aligned to IMGT reference sequences to assign V, D and J gene segments. Each retained sequence needed at least a six-nucleotide match to both a V gene segment and a J gene segment. A rearrangement was called productive if the CDR3 had no stop codons and remained in frame with V and J, and every other rearrangement was called non-productive. Following IMGT convention, CDR3 was defined as the stretch from the second conserved V-encoded cysteine to the conserved J-encoded phenylalanine. The earlier analysis of some 580 of the donors excluded any sequence lacking an unambiguous match to a single V gene segment. In an earlier analysis of roughly 500 of the donors, V segments were called functional above 56.7% productive rearrangements and were called segregating when the between-donor standard deviation exceeded 5%. A statistical classification framework was developed to diagnose cytomegalovirus status using the catalog of TCR beta chain sequences. A later analysis assigned V and J genes by comparing TCR nucleotide sequences with IMGT/GENE-DB human TR gene sequences. Using the TCRdist pipeline, a later analysis assigned CDR3 sequences along with most-parsimonious VDJ recombination scenarios. In a later analysis, each TCR beta chain was defined by its CDR3 amino acid sequence together with its V-gene family, and reads without a unique V-gene family were excluded. To address suspected cross-contamination and a sequencing artifact, a later analysis removed some 620 highly shared, low-generation-probability nucleotide sequences. A later analysis calculated a clonal expansion index for each public chain from normalized within-repertoire ranks of inferred template counts. In a later analysis, generation probabilities were computed using a VDJ recombination model fitted to out-of-frame rearrangements, and the results were checked against IGoR. A later analysis scored TCR-TCR, TCR-HLA and TCR-CMV co-occurrence with hypergeometric tests, applying a repertoire-size bias correction to TCR pairs. In a later analysis, false discovery rates were estimated by permuting HLA or CMV assignments 20 times. In a later analysis, co-occurring TCRs were grouped with DBSCAN, and TCRdist sequence similarity was added when clustering was performed within HLA-allele-positive subsets. Repertoires with fewer than 30,000 or more than 120,000 public chains were left out of co-occurrence clustering, as were five repertoires with anomalous nucleotide sharing. TCRdb holds this immuneACCESS table with in-frame rearrangements only. Some clones are missing; in checked studies, unresolved V genes explain under half, and the rest has no known cause. From that table come the V and J calls and clone size; the DNA was used to work out D and trimming. This sample has fewer than 250,000 clones in its table, and 80% to 90% of those were observed once. The ten biggest clones cover 2.5% to 3% of the sample.

The CDR3, from cysteine to phenylalanine, totals 13 residues. The kept DNA is CDR3 alone, 39 bases in frame from the first base. Cut back by 7 bases and 7 bases, the V and J ends lie 13 bases apart. In the germline V gene, CDR1 corresponds to SGHVS and CDR2 to FNYEAQ. The TCR comes from a man aged 25-45 years in good health and CMV-seronegative. The chain uses TRBV7-6 and TRBJ1-4; D gene: possibly TRBD1, on 6 matching bases. The sequenced material came from PBMCs. The DNA reads TGTGCCAGCACCGGGGACATCGGTGAAAAACTGTTTTTT. Protein translation: CASTGDIGEKLFF. The variable domain in full, with residues beyond the CDR3 obtained from the reference TRBV7-6 and TRBJ1-4 genes, is GAGVSQSPRYKVTKRGQDVALRCDPISGHVSLYWYRQALGQGPEFLTYFNYEAQQDKSGLPNDRFSAERPEGSISTLTIQRTEQRDSAMYRCASTGDIGEKLFFGSGTQLSVL.